This entry lists 29 T cell receptor beta chains sequenced from one sample in a study of identical twins. MiXCR, applied by TCRdb to the 5' RACE reads, yields one record per CDR3 protein. The sample contains hundreds of thousands of distinct CDR3 sequences, 15% to 20% of which appear only once. These data were also filed under a second study, of T cells expressing NK-cell markers.

The sequenced material came from PBMCs. Receptor source: a woman aged 18 to 35 in good health.

The rearrangement joins TRBV20-1 to TRBJ2-7, with D hard to call. V lost 0 bases and J 0 bases, leaving 15 bases between the germline ends. Germline lookup yields CDR1 DFQATT and CDR2 SNEGSKA (reference sequence). This CDR3 has 16 amino acids. As DNA, the CDR3 is TGCAGTGCTAGAGATATCGGCCGGATGAGCTCCTACGAGCAGTACTTC. Encoded protein: CSARDIGRMSSYEQYF.

This clonotype was counted between two and nine times. The genes are TRBV2 and TRBJ2-2, with D possibly being TRBD1 (5 bases). Per the germline V gene, CDR1 is SNHLY and CDR2 is FYNNEI. V was cut by 6 bases and J by 1 base, with 9 bases left in between. The CDR3 has 14 residues. The CDR3 loop reads CASRATGNTGELFF. The CDR3 coding sequence is TGTGCCAGCAGAGCCACAGGGAACACCGGGGAGCTGTTTTTT.

This clonotype was seen a handful of times. The V and J genes are TRBV12-3 or TRBV12-4 and TRBJ1-5; D might be TRBD1 (6 bases). V dropped 2 bases and J dropped 9 bases, with 17 bases sitting between them. This CDR3 contains 15 residues. The CDR3 nucleotides are TGTGCCAGCAGTTTAACCAGGGGAGGAGAGCTGCCCCAGCATTTT. It encodes CASSLTRGGELPQHF.

J is TRBJ2-7 and V is TRBV20-1, with D possibly being TRBD2 (6 bases). Trimming pared 4 bases from V and 0 bases from J, leaving 13 bases between. This CDR3 contains 14 residues. Germline loops: CDR1 DFQATT, CDR2 SNEGSKA (reference sequence). DNA of the CDR3: TGCAGTGCTATCCGGGACTCGAGCTCCTACGAGCAGTACTTC. It specifies CSAIRDSSSYEQYF.

The CDR3 loop reads CSARRGVDGPPYGYTF. CDR3 bases: TGCAGTGCTAGACGGGGGGTCGACGGTCCACCCTATGGCTACACCTTC. This chain joins TRBV20-1 and TRBJ1-2, with a tentative D call TRBD1 (5 bases). V was shortened by 2 bases and J by 4 bases, with 20 bases between the two germline ends. The CDR3 contains 16 residues. The germline gives CDR1 DFQATT, CDR2 SNEGSKA (reference sequence).

The CDR3 DNA sequence: TGCGCCAGCAGCTTGGATGGCAGGGGGACCTACGAGCAGTACTTC. This encodes CASSLDGRGTYEQYF. The chain employs TRBV5-1 and TRBJ2-7; TRBD1 matches at 7 bases. CDR1 is SGHRS, CDR2 YFSETQ, per germline. After removal of 0 bases from V and 2 bases from J, the junction contained 5 bases not matched to a gene. This CDR3 is 15 amino acids long. The full variable domain, its missing parts supplied by reference TRBV5-1 and TRBJ2-7, is KAGVTQTPRYLIKTRGQQVTLSCSPISGHRSVSWYQQTPGQGLQFLFEYFSETQRNKGNFPGRFSGRQFSNSRSEMNVSTLELGDSALYLCASSLDGRGTYEQYFGPGTRLTVT.

The chain is built from TRBV11-2 and TRBJ2-1; D is unclear. This CDR3 region has 15 residues. The germline V gene has CDR1 SGHAT and CDR2 FQNNGV. The V and J ends lost 0 bases and 8 bases respectively, with 14 bases between them. CDR3: CASSLDLPGSDEQFF. The CDR3 coding sequence is TGTGCCAGCAGCTTAGATCTCCCCGGCTCCGATGAGCAGTTCTTC.

This clonotype was found many times. This chain links TRBV12-3 or TRBV12-4 with TRBJ2-1; 9 nucleotides line up with TRBD2. The CDR3 sequence is 14 residues long. The J segment lost 5 bases and the V segment lost 3 bases, leaving 2 bases of the junction unmatched. The CDR3 bases are TGTGCCAGCAGTTTTCTAGCGGGAAACAATGAGCAGTTCTTC. Its translation: CASSFLAGNNEQFF.

This clonotype was counted a few times. The chain links TRBV12-3 or TRBV12-4 to TRBJ2-3, with TRBD2 matching 12 bases. The CDR3 runs 17 residues. Unmatched junction bases numbered 8, after V lost 3 bases and J lost 4 bases. The CDR3 reads CASSFFKTSGSPDTQYF. CDR3 DNA sequence: TGTGCCAGCAGTTTCTTTAAGACTAGCGGGAGCCCAGATACGCAGTATTTT.

This chain connects TRBV9 to TRBJ1-1; 9 bases are a match to TRBD1. Germline loops: CDR1 SGDLS, CDR2 YYNGEE. The CDR3 has 16 residues. Trimming at V came to 4 bases and at J to 0 bases, leaving 7 bases not matched to a gene. The CDR3 DNA sequence: TGTGCCAGCAGCTCTGGGACAGGGTCCATGAACACTGAAGCTTTCTTT. Protein product: CASSSGTGSMNTEAFF. Full variable domain (remainder filled in from reference TRBV9 and TRBJ1-1): DSGVTQTPKHLITATGQRVTLRCSPRSGDLSVYWYQQSLDQGLQFLIQYYNGEERAKGNILERFSAQQFPDLHSELNLSSLELGDSALYFCASSSGTGSMNTEAFFGQGTRLTVV.

The chain couples TRBV7-2 to TRBJ2-5, with TRBD2 as a possible D gene (5 bases). Germline CDR1 is SGHTA and CDR2 is FQGNSA. There are 13 residues in the CDR3. With 7 bases removed from V and 5 bases from J, the gap between germline ends came to 14 bases. The CDR3 reads CASTTRATETQYF. The DNA of the CDR3 is TGTGCCAGCACCACGAGGGCCACGGAGACCCAGTACTTC.

The sample holds many counts of this clonotype. The chain carries TRBV5-1 and TRBJ2-1; TRBD2 matches 7 bases. CDR3 length: 16 amino acids. The V gene end was trimmed by 5 bases and the J gene end by 6 bases; junction bases not matched to a gene: 14. Per the germline V gene, CDR1 is SGHRS and CDR2 is YFSETQ. The CDR3 DNA sequence: TGCGCCAGCAGTTCCGCTAGCGGAGCCCCCCCCAATGAGCAGTTCTTC. This translates into CASSSASGAPPNEQFF. Variable domain in full (rest from reference TRBV5-1 and TRBJ2-1): KAGVTQTPRYLIKTRGQQVTLSCSPISGHRSVSWYQQTPGQGLQFLFEYFSETQRNKGNFPGRFSGRQFSNSRSEMNVSTLELGDSALYLCASSSASGAPPNEQFFGPGTRLTVL.

The V gene is TRBV7-9, the J gene TRBJ1-1, with a tentative D call TRBD1 (5 bases). Germline V CDR1 and CDR2: SEHNR, FQNEAQ (reference sequence). The CDR3 consists of 16 residues. With 6 bases removed from V and 1 base from J, the gap between germline ends came to 18 bases. The CDR3 DNA is TGTGCCAGCAGACCGGATGCTCAGGGCGCGAACACTGAAGCTTTCTTT. Translation: CASRPDAQGANTEAFF. Together with reference TRBV7-9 and TRBJ1-1, the CDR3 gives the full variable domain: DTGVSQNPRHKITKRGQNVTFRCDPISEHNRLYWYRQTLGQGPEFLTYFQNEAQLEKSRLLSDRFSAERPKGSFSTLEIQRTEQGDSAMYLCASRPDAQGANTEAFFGQGTRLTVV.

This clonotype appeared many times. The rearrangement joins TRBV18 to TRBJ2-5, with D maybe TRBD2 (5 bases). Germline V gene lookup returns CDR1 KGHSH and CDR2 LQKENI. The CDR3 covers 13 residues. Trimming pared 8 bases from V and 2 bases from J, leaving 12 bases between. CDR3 nucleotide sequence: TGTGCCAGCAGCCCAACTAGGCAAGAGACCCAGTACTTC. This gives the protein CASSPTRQETQYF.

This clonotype appeared a few times. The chain recombines TRBV7-9 with TRBJ2-6; D unresolved. The CDR3 extends over 15 amino acids. CDR1 is SEHNR and CDR2 is FQNEAQ in the germline V gene (reference sequence). The V end lost 0 bases, the J end lost 0 bases, and 3 bases lay between the germline ends. This chain's CDR3 is CASSLARSGANVLTF. The CDR3 nucleotides are TGTGCCAGCAGCTTAGCTCGCTCTGGGGCCAACGTCCTGACTTTC.

This chain links TRBV29-1 with TRBJ1-1; possibly TRBD1 for D (6 bases). Germline lookup yields CDR1 SQVTM and CDR2 ANQGSEA. The V and J ends lost 6 bases and 1 base respectively, with 12 bases between them. The length of the CDR3 is 13 residues. The CDR3 reads CSVGAVTNTEAFF. CDR3 sequence (DNA): TGCAGCGTGGGGGCCGTGACGAACACTGAAGCTTTCTTT.

This clonotype occurred a few times. V usage is TRBV29-1 and J usage is TRBJ2-7, with D hard to call. There are 13 residues in the CDR3. Between the trimmed V and J ends, which lost 6 bases and 1 base, there was a span of 13 bases. In germline, CDR1 is SQVTM, CDR2 ANQGSEA. The CDR3 sequence: CSVEAWGSYEQYF. The CDR3 DNA follows: TGCAGCGTCGAGGCATGGGGTTCCTACGAGCAGTACTTC.

In its sample, this clonotype was seen a few times. This chain joins TRBV7-2 and TRBJ1-5, with unresolved D. V was shortened by 1 base and J by 0 bases, with 4 bases between the two germline ends. The V gene's germline CDR1 is SGHTA and CDR2 FQGNSA. The CDR3 runs 14 residues. The DNA for the CDR3 is TGTGCCAGCAGCTTAGTGCCTAGCAATCAGCCCCAGCATTTT. Protein product: CASSLVPSNQPQHF.

The chain couples TRBV4-1 to TRBJ2-2; D not certain. CDR1 and CDR2 from the germline V gene are MGHRA and YSYEKL. This CDR3 region has 14 residues. Trimming left V 1 base short and J 4 bases short, with 7 bases between. CDR3 sequence: CASSQALRTGELFF. The CDR3 region has the DNA TGCGCCAGCAGCCAAGCCCTCCGCACCGGGGAGCTGTTTTTT.

This clonotype was observed a handful of times. The chain combines TRBV4-1 with TRBJ1-1; 7 bases align to TRBD1. In germline, CDR1 is MGHRA, CDR2 YSYEKL. After removal of 1 base from V and 5 bases from J, the junction contained 10 bases not matched to a gene. CDR3 size: 16 residues. This CDR3 is CASSQAIGQERTEAFF. Written as DNA, the CDR3 is TGCGCCAGCAGCCAAGCGATCGGACAGGAGAGGACTGAAGCTTTCTTT.

The CDR3 sequence is CASSLGQTGVYEQYF. CDR3 nucleotides: TGCGCCAGCAGCTTGGGACAGACTGGAGTCTACGAGCAGTACTTC. This chain links TRBV5-1 with TRBJ2-7; D is possibly TRBD1 (5 bases). This CDR3 has 15 amino acids. Germline V gene sequence: CDR1 SGHRS, CDR2 YFSETQ. Trimming took 0 bases from V and 3 from J, leaving 13 bases between them.

This clonotype occurred many times. The chain combines TRBV5-1 with TRBJ1-1; D call uncertain. Germline lookup yields CDR1 SGHRS and CDR2 YFSETQ. CDR3 length: 15 amino acids. V was cut by 4 bases and J by 1 base, with 14 bases left in between. DNA of the CDR3: TGCGCCAGCAGCACCCAGAGCTCGGGGAACACTGAAGCTTTCTTT. It specifies CASSTQSSGNTEAFF. Using reference TRBV5-1 and TRBJ1-1 for the parts outside the CDR3, the full variable domain is KAGVTQTPRYLIKTRGQQVTLSCSPISGHRSVSWYQQTPGQGLQFLFEYFSETQRNKGNFPGRFSGRQFSNSRSEMNVSTLELGDSALYLCASSTQSSGNTEAFFGQGTRLTVV.

This clonotype was counted ten times or more. One junction end disagrees with the germline gene, perhaps due to a read error. The chain links TRBV5-1 to TRBJ1-1; D is undetermined. The CDR3 is made up of 14 amino acids. Germline lookup yields CDR1 SGHRS and CDR2 YFSETQ. The CDR3 DNA sequence: TGTGCCAGCAGCTTAGCCGGCCCGAACACTGAAGCTTTCTTT. Protein: CASSLAGPNTEAFF. The full variable domain, rest sourced from reference TRBV5-1 and TRBJ1-1, is KAGVTQTPRYLIKTRGQQVTLSCSPISGHRSVSWYQQTPGQGLQFLFEYFSETQRNKGNFPGRFSGRQFSNSRSEMNVSTLELGDSALYLCASSLAGPNTEAFFGQGTRLTVV.

The rearrangement uses TRBV29-1 and TRBJ2-5; TRBD1 matches at 7 bases. Germline V CDR1 and CDR2: SQVTM, ANQGSEA. V was clipped by 2 bases and J by 4 bases; unmatched bases: 4. The CDR3 has 13 amino acids. The CDR3 DNA reads as TGCAGCGTTGAAAGGGGGCTTCGAGAGACCCAGTACTTC. This sequence encodes CSVERGLRETQYF.

This clonotype was found many times. This chain links TRBV6-5 with TRBJ1-3; no firm D call. V lost 4 bases to trimming and J lost 7 bases, with 11 bases between them. The CDR3 runs 13 residues. Germline CDR1 is MNHEY and CDR2 is SVGAGI. DNA of the CDR3: TGTGCCAGCAGTTCGGGATCGCCCAACACCATATATTTT. The encoded protein is CASSSGSPNTIYF.

The V and J genes are TRBV7-2 and TRBJ1-3, with D hard to call. CDR3 length equals 13 residues. V gave up 4 bases and J gave up 4 bases, with 8 bases separating them. Per germline, CDR1 SGHTA and CDR2 FQGNSA. The chain's CDR3 is CASSSTSGNTIYF. CDR3 in DNA: TGTGCCAGCAGCTCTACATCCGGAAACACCATATATTTT.

The genes are TRBV7-6 and TRBJ2-2; D uncertain. Germline values: CDR1 SGHVS, CDR2 FNYEAQ. The CDR3 consists of 16 residues. V gave up 3 bases and J gave up 6 bases, with 17 bases separating them. Here the CDR3 reads CASSFGPRDYPGELFF. The CDR3 DNA sequence: TGTGCCAGCAGCTTTGGACCCCGCGATTATCCCGGGGAGCTGTTTTTT.

This chain joins TRBV7-2 and TRBJ2-7; 10 bases map to TRBD1. The junction had 6 bases not matched to a gene; V was cut back by 0 bases and J by 13 bases. The CDR3 contains 13 residues. Germline V gene lookup returns CDR1 SGHTA and CDR2 FQGNSA. The CDR3 is CASSLAPGTGVYF. In DNA, the CDR3 is TGTGCCAGCAGCTTAGCGCCGGGGACAGGGGTCTACTTC.

The chain is built from TRBV9 and TRBJ2-5; 8 bases are a match to TRBD1. Trimming removed 0 bases from V and 4 bases from J; junction bases left unmatched: 8. CDR3 size: 16 residues. CDR1 SGDLS and CDR2 YYNGEE come from the germline V gene. The CDR3 spells CASSVVGQGAGETQYF. Here the CDR3 DNA reads TGTGCCAGCAGCGTAGTAGGACAGGGAGCAGGAGAGACCCAGTACTTC. The full variable domain, its missing parts supplied by reference TRBV9 and TRBJ2-5, is DSGVTQTPKHLITATGQRVTLRCSPRSGDLSVYWYQQSLDQGLQFLIQYYNGEERAKGNILERFSAQQFPDLHSELNLSSLELGDSALYFCASSVVGQGAGETQYFGPGTRLLVL.